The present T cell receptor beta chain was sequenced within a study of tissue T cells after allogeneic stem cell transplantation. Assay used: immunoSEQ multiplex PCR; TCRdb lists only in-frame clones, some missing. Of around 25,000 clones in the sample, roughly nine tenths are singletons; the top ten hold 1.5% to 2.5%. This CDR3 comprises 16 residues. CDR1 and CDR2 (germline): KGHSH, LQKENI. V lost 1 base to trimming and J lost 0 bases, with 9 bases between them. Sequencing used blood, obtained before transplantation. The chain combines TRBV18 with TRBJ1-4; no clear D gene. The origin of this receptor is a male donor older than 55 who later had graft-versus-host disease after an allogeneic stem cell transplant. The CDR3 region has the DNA TGTGCCAGCTCACCACTTCAGACACCAACTAATGAAAAACTGTTTTTT. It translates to CASSPLQTPTNEKLFF.